The next 22 T cell receptor beta chains were all read from a single sample in a study of blood T cells in healthy people across ages. With a J-beta primer mix and a sample-barcoded 5' primer, a second PCR ran 7 to 11 cycles. TCRdb used MiXCR to reprocess the 5' RACE reads, holding one entry per CDR3 protein. The table has approximately 1,700,000 distinct CDR3 sequences, roughly two fifths seen once; the top ten hold roughly 23%. The specimen sequenced was blood. These receptors came from a human donor in good health.

This chain joins TRBV20-1 and TRBJ2-4; 10 nucleotides line up with TRBD2. TRBJ2-7 matches the DNA end more closely, so the J call is doubtful. The CDR3 extends over 19 amino acids. In germline, CDR1 is DFQATT, CDR2 SNEGSKA (reference sequence). CDR3 protein: CSARGGGLAGALASYEQYF. CDR3 sequence (DNA): TGCAGTGCTAGAGGGGGAGGGCTAGCGGGGGCCCTCGCCTCCTACGAGCAGTACTTC.

The chain carries TRBV5-1 and TRBJ1-1; possibly TRBD1 for D (5 bases). CDR1 and CDR2 from the germline V gene are SGHRS and YFSETQ. Trimming left V 2 bases short and J 1 base short, with 12 bases between. This CDR3 spans 15 amino acids. The CDR3 is CASSFGTQGNTEAFF. DNA of the CDR3: TGCGCCAGCAGCTTTGGGACCCAGGGGAACACTGAAGCTTTCTTT.

As regards this clonotype: Mismatch with germline at one junction end may stem from a read error. This chain connects TRBV20-1 to TRBJ2-3, with D possibly being TRBD1 (6 bases). Germline CDR1 is DFQATT and CDR2 is SNEGSKA (reference sequence). The CDR3 is made up of 15 amino acids. CDR3 sequence reads: CSARRTQTGTDAQYF. CDR3 bases: TGCAGTGCTAGGAGGACGCAGACAGGCACAGATGCGCAGTATTTT.

This clonotype occurred a few times. The genes are TRBV5-1 and TRBJ1-5; perhaps TRBD1 as D (6 bases). Trimming removed 2 bases from V and 4 bases from J, with 16 bases in between. CDR1 SGHRS and CDR2 YFSETQ come from the germline V gene. CDR3 length equals 16 residues. The DNA of the CDR3 is TGCGCCAGCAGCTTACTTCCCGGGGGCAGGAATCAGCCCCAGCATTTT. Its translation: CASSLLPGGRNQPQHF.

V and J are TRBV20-1 and TRBJ1-1, with D perhaps matching TRBD1 (6 bases). Trimming removed 4 bases from V and 2 bases from J, with 14 bases in between. There are 14 residues in the CDR3. Germline V gene data show CDR1 as DFQATT and CDR2 as SNEGSKA (reference sequence). In DNA, the CDR3 is TGCAGTGCTATCAGCATACAGGGAAACACTGAAGCTTTCTTT. Protein product: CSAISIQGNTEAFF.

This clonotype was counted a few times. The chain carries TRBV4-3 and TRBJ1-1; D uncertain. The CDR3 totals 13 residues. The V and J ends lost 4 bases and 6 bases respectively, with 12 bases between them. Germline V gene sequence: CDR1 LGHNA, CDR2 YSLEER. The CDR3: CASSRHDTAEAFF. CDR3 DNA sequence: TGCGCCAGCAGCCGTCATGACACCGCTGAAGCTTTCTTT.

The CDR3 here is CASSQDGGPSYGYTF. The CDR3 region has the DNA TGTGCCAGCAGCCAAGACGGGGGTCCGAGCTATGGCTACACCTTC. The J gene is TRBJ1-2, the V gene TRBV4-2, with D possibly matching TRBD1 (5 bases). CDR1 is LGHNA, CDR2 YNFKEQ, per germline. The CDR3 loop spans 15 amino acids. V lost 0 bases, J lost 4 bases, and 12 bases lay in between.

This clonotype appeared once. The V gene is TRBV6-1, the J gene TRBJ1-5; 7 bases match TRBD1. This CDR3 is 13 amino acids long. V was clipped by 8 bases and J by 3 bases; unmatched bases: 4. CDR1 is MNHNS and CDR2 is SASEGT in the germline V gene. The CDR3 region is CASGGQFNQPQHF. The CDR3 DNA is TGTGCCAGCGGGGGACAGTTCAATCAGCCCCAGCATTTT.

This clonotype was counted a few times. The chain recombines TRBV6-5 with TRBJ2-7; TRBD1 aligns across 7 bases. This CDR3 region has 15 residues. Germline loops: CDR1 MNHEY, CDR2 SVGAGI. Trimming at V came to 5 bases and at J to 0 bases, leaving 7 bases not matched to a gene. In DNA, the CDR3 is TGTGCCAGCAGTCGCGGACAGGCGAGCTCCTACGAGCAGTACTTC. Its translation: CASSRGQASSYEQYF.

A note on this clonotype: The junction departs from the called germline gene at one end, perhaps through a read error. The chain recombines TRBV9 with TRBJ2-3; D call uncertain. The germline V gene has CDR1 SGDLS and CDR2 YYNGEE. CDR3 length: 14 amino acids. DNA for the CDR3: TGTGCCAGCAGCGTGGGCCCTATAGAAGATGCGCAGTATTTT. The encoded protein is CASSVGPIEDAQYF.

Turning to this clonotype: One junction end does not reproduce the germline sequence, and a read error may be involved. Here the CDR3 reads CAGSQDWRKSSYNEQFF. The CDR3 nucleotides are TGTGCCGGCAGCCAAGACTGGAGAAAGTCCTCCTACAATGAGCAGTTCTTC. J is TRBJ2-1 and V is TRBV14; D not certain. This CDR3 is 17 amino acids long. Germline assignment: CDR1 SGHDN and CDR2 FVKESK.

This clonotype was counted between two and nine times. The V gene is TRBV7-9, the J gene TRBJ2-1; TRBD2 agrees at 8 bases. J gave up 4 bases and V 5 bases, and 16 bases lay outside the gene matches. CDR3 length: 18 residues. CDR1 and CDR2 (germline): SEHNR, FQNEAQ (reference sequence). The CDR3 bases are TGTGCCAGCAGCCTACCCTACCGGAGCGGGGGAAAATACAATGAGCAGTTCTTC. It yields the protein CASSLPYRSGGKYNEQFF. Looking up the rest from reference TRBV7-9 and TRBJ2-1 gives the full variable domain: DTGVSQNPRHKITKRGQNVTFRCDPISEHNRLYWYRQTLGQGPEFLTYFQNEAQLEKSRLLSDRFSAERPKGSFSTLEIQRTEQGDSAMYLCASSLPYRSGGKYNEQFFGPGTRLTVL.

The J gene is TRBJ2-1, the V gene TRBV20-1; TRBD2 matches at 11 bases. Per the germline V gene, CDR1 is DFQATT and CDR2 is SNEGSKA (reference sequence). This CDR3 spans 18 amino acids. V lost 0 bases and J lost 4; bases outside the gene matches: 11. CDR3 region: CSARDPLAGGNLYNEQFF. The DNA for the CDR3 is TGCAGTGCTAGAGATCCTCTAGCGGGGGGTAACCTATACAATGAGCAGTTCTTC.

The genes are TRBV6-5 and TRBJ2-3, with D uncertain. The CDR3 covers 15 residues. V lost 3 bases to trimming and J lost 0 bases, with 10 bases between them. Per the germline V gene, CDR1 is MNHEY and CDR2 is SVGAGI. CDR3 amino acids: CASSYRLPSTDTQYF. CDR3 bases: TGTGCCAGCAGTTATAGGTTACCTAGCACAGATACGCAGTATTTT.

With regard to this clonotype: The junction departs from germline at one end; a sequencing error may be responsible. The chain couples TRBV7-7 to TRBJ2-7; no clear D. The CDR3 has 15 amino acids. Germline V gene data show CDR1 as SSHAT and CDR2 as FNYEAQ (reference sequence). CDR3 sequence: CASSCPRVNSYEQYF. DNA for the CDR3: TGTGCTAGCAGCTGCCCCCGGGTAAACTCCTACGAGCAGTACTTC.

The V call is TRBV7-9, the J call TRBJ2-5; tentatively, D is TRBD1 (5 bases). V lost 5 bases and J lost 3, with 19 bases in between. From germline, CDR1 is SEHNR and CDR2 FQNEAQ (reference sequence). The CDR3 covers 16 residues. The CDR3 DNA is TGTGCCAGCAGCCCCCCCATCAGGGTAAGGGAAGAGACCCAGTACTTC. Its protein product is CASSPPIRVREETQYF.

This chain joins TRBV14 and TRBJ2-4; the D is unclear. This CDR3 comprises 14 residues. Germline lookup yields CDR1 SGHDN and CDR2 FVKESK. Deletions cut 0 bases from V and 0 bases from J, with 3 bases between. This chain's CDR3 is CASSQELAKNIQYF. The CDR3 bases are TGTGCCAGCAGCCAAGAGTTAGCCAAAAACATTCAGTACTTC.

J is TRBJ1-1 and V is TRBV6-2 or TRBV6-3, with D possibly TRBD1 on 6 matching bases. With 5 bases removed from V and 2 bases from J, the gap between germline ends came to 18 bases. The CDR3 covers 16 residues. In germline, CDR1 is MNHEY, CDR2 SVGEGT. The CDR3 DNA follows: TGTGCCAGCAGTCCTCTCTCGGGACACCCTAACACTGAAGCTTTCTTT. Translating it yields CASSPLSGHPNTEAFF.

This clonotype turned up a few times. The rearrangement joins TRBV29-1 to TRBJ2-7, with TRBD1 identical over 7 bases. Germline V gene sequence: CDR1 SQVTM, CDR2 ANQGSEA. The V gene end was trimmed by 2 bases and the J gene end by 2 bases; junction bases not matched to a gene: 6. The CDR3 is 14 amino acids. The DNA for the CDR3 is TGCAGCGTTGAAACAGGGGCACCCACCTACGAGCAGTACTTC. This codes for CSVETGAPTYEQYF.

This clonotype was seen only a few times. V is TRBV5-5 and J is TRBJ2-1, with TRBD1 matching 8 bases. CDR3 size: 14 residues. Germline V gene sequence: CDR1 SGHKS, CDR2 YYEKEE (reference sequence). V shed 2 bases, J shed 7 bases, and the junction held 5 bases outside the gene matches. In DNA, the CDR3 is TGTGCCAGCAGCTTTACGGACAGGGCTAATGAGCAGTTCTTC. Its translation is CASSFTDRANEQFF.

The V and J genes are TRBV20-1 and TRBJ1-1; the match to TRBD1 covers 9 bases. Losses at the gene ends were 6 bases for V and 11 bases for J; bases not matched to a gene: 7. The V gene's germline CDR1 is DFQATT and CDR2 SNEGSKA (reference sequence). This CDR3 spans 11 amino acids. In DNA, the CDR3 is TGCAGTGCAGCCGGGACAGGGCTTGCTTTCTTT. This translates into CSAAGTGLAFF.

This clonotype was observed a handful of times. The chain employs TRBV6-2 or TRBV6-3 and TRBJ2-1; 11 nucleotides line up with TRBD2. The CDR3 consists of 14 residues. The V and J ends lost 6 bases and 8 bases, in that order; junction bases with no gene match: 6. Germline V lookup: CDR1 MNHEY, CDR2 SVGEGT. As DNA, the CDR3 is TGTGCCAGCAGCCGCATAGCGGGGGGGCATGAGCAGTTCTTC. Translating gives CASSRIAGGHEQFF.